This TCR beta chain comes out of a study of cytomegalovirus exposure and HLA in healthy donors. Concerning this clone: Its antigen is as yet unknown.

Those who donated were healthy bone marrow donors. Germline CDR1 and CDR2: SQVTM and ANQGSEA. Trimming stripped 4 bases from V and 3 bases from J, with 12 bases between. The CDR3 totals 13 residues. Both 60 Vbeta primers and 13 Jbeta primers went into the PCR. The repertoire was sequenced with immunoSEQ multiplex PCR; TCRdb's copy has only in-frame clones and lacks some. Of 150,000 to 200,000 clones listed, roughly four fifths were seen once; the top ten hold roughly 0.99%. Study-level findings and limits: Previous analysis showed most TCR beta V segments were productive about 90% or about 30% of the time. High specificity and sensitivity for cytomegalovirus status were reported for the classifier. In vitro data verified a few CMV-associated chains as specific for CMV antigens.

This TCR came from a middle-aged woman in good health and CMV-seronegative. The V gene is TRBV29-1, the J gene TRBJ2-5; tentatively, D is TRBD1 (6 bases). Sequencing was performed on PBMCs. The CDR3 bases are TGCAGCGTTGGAGGGGGTGGGGAAGAGACCCAGTACTTC. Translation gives CSVGGGGEETQYF.